This TCR beta chain originates from a study of blood T cell repertoires in COVID-19. TCRdb's copy holds only in-frame clones and misses some; the assay was immunoSEQ multiplex PCR. The table lists more than 200,000 clones, nearly 90% of them singletons. The study recruited people aged roughly 18 to 100 years across around 23 US areas. Material for sequencing was PBMCs or T cells enriched from blood (not recorded which). The clonotype originates from a man aged 30 to 45 who had recovered from COVID-19.

For the CDR3, the DNA is TGTGCCAGCAGCGCAGGCGGCAGGGGTGGGACTGAAGCTTTCTTT. This gives the protein CASSAGGRGGTEAFF. The V gene is TRBV9, the J gene TRBJ1-1; maybe TRBD1 (6 bases). Trimming shortened V by 3 bases and J by 5 bases, and 17 bases separated the two germline ends. The germline gives CDR1 SGDLS, CDR2 YYNGEE. The CDR3 loop spans 15 amino acids.